This T cell receptor (beta chain) emerged from a study of blood T cell repertoires in COVID-19. Study at large: Nucleic acid was either cDNA or gDNA, and it came from T cells, B-cell-depleted T cells, or PBMCs.

The method was immunoSEQ multiplex PCR; TCRdb's version includes in-frame clones alone and lacks a portion of them. Of some 190,000 clones listed, about 84% are singletons. Cohorts were assigned according to the clinical history that participants reported. Trimming removed 5 bases at V and 4 bases at J, with 14 bases between. This CDR3 spans 14 amino acids. Germline CDR1 reads SNHLY; CDR2 reads FYNNEI. The clonotype comes from a man aged 35-49 years with acute COVID-19. The sequenced sample consisted of PBMCs or T cells enriched from blood (not recorded which). The gene calls are TRBV2 and TRBJ2-5; a weak D match, TRBD1 (6 bases). CDR3 DNA sequence: TGTGCCAGCAGTTCGTCACAGGGTGGAGAGACCCAGTACTTC. Its translation is CASSSSQGGETQYF. Full variable domain (outside the CDR3, taken from reference TRBV2 and TRBJ2-5): EPEVTQTPSHQVTQMGQEVILRCVPISNHLYFYWYRQILGQKVEFLVSFYNNEISEKSEIFDDQFSVERPDGSNFTLKIRSTKLEDSAMYFCASSSSQGGETQYFGPGTRLLVL.